This T cell receptor (beta chain) was documented in a study of T cell responses to AZD1222 COVID-19 vaccine. Assay used: immunoSEQ multiplex PCR; TCRdb lists only in-frame clones, some missing. The sample consists of about 97,000 clones, around 87% of them appearing once. The CDR3 covers 14 residues. V was clipped by 3 bases and J by 2 bases, with 11 bases between them. Germline V gene data show CDR1 as SGDLS and CDR2 as YYNGEE. The starting material was peripheral blood, obtained 28 days after the second AZD1222 dose. The V gene is TRBV9, the J gene TRBJ1-1; a weak D match, TRBD1 (5 bases). The receptor comes from an adult who received the AZD1222 COVID-19 vaccine. The CDR3 here is CASSAVGQNTEAFF. The CDR3 coding sequence is TGTGCCAGCAGCGCGGTGGGGCAAAACACTGAAGCTTTCTTT.